The 31 T cell receptor beta chains below were found in one sample sequenced in a study of blood T cell repertoires in COVID-19. This table comes from immunoSEQ multiplex PCR, and its TCRdb copy is limited to in-frame clones, with some not included. This table holds 140,000 to 150,000 clones, around four fifths found once. The sequenced sample consisted of peripheral blood. The origin of the receptors is a woman aged 40 to 50 with active or convalescent COVID-19.

In its sample, this clone was seen once. The chain uses TRBV19 and TRBJ1-2; TRBD1 matches at 9 bases. Germline V gives CDR1 LNHDA, CDR2 SQIVND (reference sequence). The trim removed 5 bases at V and 2 bases at J, leaving 9 bases unmatched. This CDR3 contains 16 residues. The CDR3 region has the DNA TGTGCCAGTAGTCCGTTGACAGGGGGAAACAACTATGGCTACACCTTC. Residues: CASSPLTGGNNYGYTF.

The chain employs TRBV24-1 and TRBJ2-7; TRBD2 matches 7 bases. The CDR3 contains 14 residues. V lost 3 bases and J lost 1; bases outside the gene matches: 2. CDR1 is KGHDR, CDR2 SFDVKD, per germline. The CDR3 region has the DNA TGTGCCACCAGTGATAGCGGGAATTCCTACGAGCAGTACTTC. As protein: CATSDSGNSYEQYF.

The chain has TRBV6-5 and TRBJ2-7; possibly TRBD1 for D (5 bases). Trimming removed 2 bases at V and 3 bases at J, with 8 bases between. From germline, CDR1 is MNHEY and CDR2 SVGAGI. CDR3 length: 13 amino acids. CDR3 nucleotides: TGTGCCAGCAGTTACCACCAGGGCTACGAGCAGTACTTC. Its protein is CASSYHQGYEQYF.

The V and J genes are TRBV19 and TRBJ1-1, with D possibly matching TRBD1 (6 bases). Germline V gene data show CDR1 as LNHDA and CDR2 as SQIVND (reference sequence). The CDR3 is 13 amino acids. Trimming removed 5 bases from V and 4 bases from J, with 11 bases in between. Here the CDR3 reads CASSVGQSTEAFF. The CDR3 nucleotides read TGTGCCAGTAGTGTTGGACAGAGCACTGAAGCTTTCTTT.

In this sample, this clone turned up once. V is TRBV30 and J is TRBJ2-3, with 7 positions matching TRBD1. V lost 2 bases and J lost 2; bases outside the gene matches: 4. In germline, CDR1 is GTSNPN, CDR2 SVGIG (reference sequence). This CDR3 has 14 amino acids. The CDR3 protein is CAWSRTGDTDTQYF. The CDR3 region has the DNA TGTGCCTGGAGTCGGACAGGAGACACAGATACGCAGTATTTT. Full variable domain (outside the CDR3, taken from reference TRBV30 and TRBJ2-3): SQTIHQWPATLVQPVGSPLSLECTVEGTSNPNLYWYRQAAGRGLQLLFYSVGIGQISSEVPQNLSASRPQDRQFILSSKKLLLSDSGFYLCAWSRTGDTDTQYFGPGTRLTVL.

J is TRBJ2-7 and V is TRBV4-1; 14 positions agree with TRBD2. The CDR3 totals 15 residues. With 6 bases clipped from V and 7 bases from J, the junction kept 8 bases outside the gene matches. The V gene's germline CDR1 is MGHRA and CDR2 YSYEKL. Written as DNA, the CDR3 is TGCGCCAGCAGAAAAGTGGGACTAGCGGGAGAAGAGCAGTACTTC. Translating it yields CASRKVGLAGEEQYF.

This chain uses TRBV27 with TRBJ2-7, with a weak D call TRBD2 (7 bases). The CDR3 sequence is 14 residues long. V was shortened by 2 bases and J by 2 bases, with 10 bases between the two germline ends. CDR1 is MNHEY and CDR2 is SMNVEV in the germline V gene (reference sequence). The CDR3 nucleotides read TGTGCCAGCAGTTTAGGGGGGGGCCCCTACGAGCAGTACTTC. Protein product: CASSLGGGPYEQYF.

This rearrangement joins TRBV11-2 to TRBJ2-2; 7 bases match TRBD1. The CDR3 totals 15 residues. V was pared by 4 bases and J by 7 bases, with 9 bases of the junction left unmatched. In germline, CDR1 is SGHAT, CDR2 FQNNGV. As DNA, the CDR3 is TGTGCCAGCAGCTACCGAGGGCAGGGGGACGGGGAGCTGTTTTTT. Translating gives CASSYRGQGDGELFF.

The CDR3 coding sequence is TGTGCCAGCAGCCAAGCTAGGAACACTGAAGCTTTCTTT. Amino acids: CASSQARNTEAFF. The chain combines TRBV3-1 (or the pseudogene TRBV3-2) with TRBJ1-1; D gene uncertain. Germline V gives CDR1 LGHDT, CDR2 YNNKEL (reference sequence). This CDR3 has 13 residues. The V end lost 1 base, the J end lost 1 base, and 4 bases lay between the germline ends.

The J gene is TRBJ2-3, the V gene TRBV5-1, with TRBD1 matching over 9 bases. The J segment lost 3 bases and the V segment lost 4 bases, leaving 3 bases of the junction unmatched. This CDR3 contains 14 residues. Looked up from germline, CDR1 is SGHRS and CDR2 is YFSETQ. In nucleotides, the CDR3 is TGCGCCAGCAGCCCCGGGACAGGGACAGATACGCAGTATTTT. Residues: CASSPGTGTDTQYF. The full variable domain, in which reference TRBV5-1 and TRBJ2-3 provide the parts outside the CDR3, is KAGVTQTPRYLIKTRGQQVTLSCSPISGHRSVSWYQQTPGQGLQFLFEYFSETQRNKGNFPGRFSGRQFSNSRSEMNVSTLELGDSALYLCASSPGTGTDTQYFGPGTRLTVL.

This clone showed up just once. This chain joins TRBV7-5 and TRBJ1-1. TRBV7-5 is classified as a pseudogene. The CDR3 loop spans 15 amino acids. The CDR3 here is CARNSWRGRDTEAFF. The CDR3 bases are TGTGCCAGAAACTCGTGGCGGGGGAGGGACACTGAAGCTTTCTTT.

The CDR3 nucleotides are TGTGCCACCGATTCGGCGAGGGGGAATTCACCCCTCCACTTT. Translated: CATDSARGNSPLHF. This chain links TRBV24-1 with TRBJ1-6, with D possibly matching TRBD1 (6 bases). This CDR3 comprises 14 residues. In germline, CDR1 is KGHDR, CDR2 SFDVKD. The ends were cut back, 9 bases at V and 7 bases at J, with 15 bases in the middle.

The chain recombines TRBV6-4 with TRBJ1-3; no reliable D call. Germline V gives CDR1 MRHNA, CDR2 SNTAGT. This CDR3 has 14 residues. The V end lost 7 bases, the J end lost 0 bases, and 10 bases lay between the germline ends. In DNA form, the CDR3 reads TGTGCCAGCAATTTACAGAGCTCTGGAAACACCATATATTTT. Translated, it gives CASNLQSSGNTIYF.

The chain is built from TRBV5-6 and TRBJ1-2; no firm D call. V lost 4 bases, J lost 0 bases, and 10 bases lay in between. CDR3 length: 14 amino acids. Germline V CDR1 and CDR2: SGHDT, YYEEEE. The CDR3: CASSLYRSNYGYTF. The CDR3 nucleotides are TGTGCCAGCAGCCTATATCGGTCTAACTATGGCTACACCTTC.

The gene calls are TRBV6-5 and TRBJ1-2; D unclear. CDR1 is MNHEY and CDR2 is SVGAGI in the germline V gene. Trimming left V 0 bases short and J 0 bases short, with 5 bases between. The CDR3 contains 14 residues. DNA of the CDR3: TGTGCCAGCAGTTACTCGCTAGCTAACTATGGCTACACCTTC. It codes for CASSYSLANYGYTF.

The rearrangement joins TRBV3-1 (or the pseudogene TRBV3-2) to TRBJ1-6; unclear D gene. V lost 3 bases, J lost 7 bases, and 10 bases lay in between. Germline values: CDR1 LGHDT, CDR2 YNNKEL (reference sequence). The CDR3 covers 14 residues. CDR3 protein: CASSHGPQNSPLHF. CDR3 DNA: TGTGCCAGCAGCCATGGTCCGCAGAATTCACCCCTCCACTTT.

The chain has TRBV2 and TRBJ1-1, with D perhaps matching TRBD1 (5 bases). V lost 7 bases to trimming and J lost 4 bases, with 19 bases between them. Germline lookup yields CDR1 SNHLY and CDR2 FYNNEI. This CDR3 contains 15 residues. The DNA for the CDR3 is TGTGCCAGCACCGGAGGGGATGGGCCAGCCACTGAAGCTTTCTTT. It is translated as CASTGGDGPATEAFF.

The genes are TRBV11-2 and TRBJ1-3, with D maybe TRBD1 (5 bases). The length of the CDR3 is 17 residues. V was clipped by 2 bases and J by 2 bases, with 16 bases between them. Germline CDR1 SGHAT, CDR2 FQNNGV. DNA of the CDR3: TGTGCCAGCAGCTTACTAACACCGGGACTGGCTGGAAACACCATATATTTT. Protein product: CASSLLTPGLAGNTIYF.

This sequence joins TRBV9 and TRBJ1-2; 7 bases line up with TRBD1. The germline gives CDR1 SGDLS, CDR2 YYNGEE. Unmatched junction bases numbered 11, after V lost 3 bases and J lost 6 bases. The CDR3 spans 15 residues. The CDR3 loop is CASSDRTGPYDGYTF. The CDR3 DNA reads as TGTGCCAGCAGCGACCGGACAGGCCCGTATGATGGCTACACCTTC.

This clone was counted a single time. The gene calls are TRBV5-6 and TRBJ1-5; D is uncertain. Germline CDR1 and CDR2: SGHDT and YYEEEE. The CDR3 length is 15 residues. The V gene lost 6 bases and the J gene lost 0 bases, with 13 bases spanning the gap. The DNA of the CDR3 is TGTGCCAGCACCCAAGTCGAGTATAGCAATCAGCCCCAGCATTTT. Its protein product is CASTQVEYSNQPQHF.

This chain links TRBV5-1 with TRBJ1-1, with unresolved D. Trimming cost V 4 bases and J 0 bases, with 13 bases left between them. CDR1 and CDR2 (germline): SGHRS, YFSETQ. This CDR3 is built from 15 residues. This CDR3 is CASSPAVRLNTEAFF. CDR3 nucleotide sequence: TGCGCCAGCAGCCCCGCGGTTAGGCTGAACACTGAAGCTTTCTTT.

This clone was picked up one time. The chain is built from TRBV29-1 and TRBJ1-4; 7 nucleotides agree with TRBD1. CDR3 length equals 14 residues. The V and J ends lost 7 bases and 4 bases, in that order; junction bases with no gene match: 9. Germline V gene sequence: CDR1 SQVTM, CDR2 ANQGSEA. The DNA of the CDR3 is TGCAGCGCCCCGCGACAGGGAAATAATGAAAAACTGTTTTTT. It codes for CSAPRQGNNEKLFF. Full variable domain (rest looked up from reference TRBV29-1 and TRBJ1-4): SAVISQKPSRDICQRGTSLTIQCQVDSQVTMMFWYRQQPGQSLTLIATANQGSEATYESGFVIDKFPISRPNLTFSTLTVSNMSPEDSSIYLCSAPRQGNNEKLFFGSGTQLSVL.

This chain uses TRBV30 with TRBJ2-1, with TRBD2 matching over 14 bases. This CDR3 region has 13 residues. The germline V gene has CDR1 GTSNPN and CDR2 SVGIG (reference sequence). V lost 6 bases, J lost 9 bases, and 4 bases stayed unmatched. CDR3 sequence: CACKTSGRAEQFF. The CDR3 DNA sequence: TGTGCCTGTAAGACTAGCGGGAGGGCTGAGCAGTTCTTC.

This rearrangement joins TRBV6-5 to TRBJ1-1, with TRBD1 matching 10 bases. This CDR3 contains 15 residues. CDR1 MNHEY and CDR2 SVGAGI come from the germline V gene. V was clipped by 2 bases and J by 3 bases; unmatched bases: 3. Here the CDR3 DNA reads TGTGCCAGCAGTTACCTCGGGACAGGGGACACTGAAGCTTTCTTT. Its protein is CASSYLGTGDTEAFF.

The gene calls are TRBV11-2 and TRBJ1-5, with D perhaps matching TRBD1 (6 bases). Trimming stripped 6 bases from V and 2 bases from J, with 11 bases between. The CDR3 has 14 amino acids. In germline, CDR1 is SGHAT, CDR2 FQNNGV. The CDR3 bases are TGTGCCAGCAGTCTACAGGGTGGCAATCAGCCCCAGCATTTT. This encodes CASSLQGGNQPQHF.

The V and J genes are TRBV5-1 and TRBJ1-1, with no clear D. The germline V gene has CDR1 SGHRS and CDR2 YFSETQ. CDR3 size: 13 residues. Deletions cut 5 bases from V and 6 bases from J, with 14 bases between. The CDR3 DNA reads as TGCGCCAGCAGTTCGACCCCGGCGGCTGAAGCTTTCTTT. It yields the protein CASSSTPAAEAFF.

This clone was seen a handful of times. The chain uses TRBV27 and TRBJ1-4, with D possibly TRBD1 on 5 matching bases. The CDR3 is made up of 16 amino acids. V was trimmed by 1 base and J by 1 base, leaving 10 bases between them. From germline, CDR1 is MNHEY and CDR2 SMNVEV (reference sequence). Here the CDR3 reads CASSLWGQGTNEKLFF. CDR3 coding DNA: TGTGCCAGCAGTTTATGGGGTCAGGGAACTAATGAAAAACTGTTTTTT.

CDR3 region: CASSLGQASIYGYTF. The CDR3 region has the DNA TGTGCCAGCAGCCTGGGACAGGCATCAATCTATGGCTACACCTTC. This chain joins TRBV3-1 (or the pseudogene TRBV3-2) and TRBJ1-2; 8 bases match TRBD1. This CDR3 is built from 15 residues. The germline CDR1 and CDR2 sequences are LGHDT and YNNKEL (reference sequence). With 4 bases clipped from V and 4 bases from J, the junction kept 8 bases outside the gene matches.

The J gene is TRBJ1-4, the V gene TRBV7-9; 8 bases match TRBD1. Germline V lookup: CDR1 SEHNR, CDR2 FQNEAQ (reference sequence). The CDR3 sequence is 15 residues long. Trimming at V came to 3 bases and at J to 8 bases, leaving 8 bases not matched to a gene. CDR3 nucleotides: TGTGCCAGCAGCTTCCCAGGGGGCGCGGAGGAAAAACTGTTTTTT. It codes for CASSFPGGAEEKLFF.

This clone was seen a few times. The V and J genes are TRBV14 and TRBJ2-6; D may be TRBD1 (6 bases). The V gene lost 4 bases and the J gene lost 0 bases, with 16 bases spanning the gap. The CDR3 is 18 residues long. CDR1 is SGHDN, CDR2 FVKESK, per germline. CDR3 amino acids: CASSPPGHPSSGANVLTF. The CDR3 DNA reads TGTGCCAGCAGCCCCCCGGGACACCCGAGCTCTGGGGCCAACGTCCTGACTTTC.

V is TRBV27 and J is TRBJ1-1; 7 bases are shared with TRBD1. The CDR3 consists of 14 residues. CDR1 and CDR2 (germline): MNHEY, SMNVEV (reference sequence). Trimming removed 4 bases from V and 3 bases from J; junction bases left unmatched: 5. Here the CDR3 DNA reads TGTGCCAGCAGTTACAGACAGGGCGACACTGAAGCTTTCTTT. Translated: CASSYRQGDTEAFF.